This T cell receptor (beta chain) was obtained from a study of metastatic and nonmetastatic thyroid tumors. Study-level information: Thyroid patients, malignant and benign, had repertoires compared across blood and tumor or nodule tissue.

In this sample, this clone turned up many times. V was clipped by 3 bases and J by 8 bases, with 5 bases between them. The CDR3 is made up of 11 amino acids. The germline CDR1 and CDR2 sequences are MDHEN and SYDVKM. TCRdb reprocessed the PCR reads using MiXCR. The repertoire holds roughly 40,000 clones, around 17% seen once, with less than 4.5% in the top ten. The entire patient cohort was treatment-naive prior to thyroid surgery. The source of this sequence is a female donor with papillary thyroid cancer or a benign thyroid nodule (not recorded which). Some clones in this sample may be carry-over from other donors' samples. Specimen: blood. V and J are TRBV28 and TRBJ2-1; D remains ambiguous. CDR3 nucleotide sequence: TGTGCCAGCAGTTTTGTGTATGAGCAGTTCTTC. Translating gives CASSFVYEQFF.